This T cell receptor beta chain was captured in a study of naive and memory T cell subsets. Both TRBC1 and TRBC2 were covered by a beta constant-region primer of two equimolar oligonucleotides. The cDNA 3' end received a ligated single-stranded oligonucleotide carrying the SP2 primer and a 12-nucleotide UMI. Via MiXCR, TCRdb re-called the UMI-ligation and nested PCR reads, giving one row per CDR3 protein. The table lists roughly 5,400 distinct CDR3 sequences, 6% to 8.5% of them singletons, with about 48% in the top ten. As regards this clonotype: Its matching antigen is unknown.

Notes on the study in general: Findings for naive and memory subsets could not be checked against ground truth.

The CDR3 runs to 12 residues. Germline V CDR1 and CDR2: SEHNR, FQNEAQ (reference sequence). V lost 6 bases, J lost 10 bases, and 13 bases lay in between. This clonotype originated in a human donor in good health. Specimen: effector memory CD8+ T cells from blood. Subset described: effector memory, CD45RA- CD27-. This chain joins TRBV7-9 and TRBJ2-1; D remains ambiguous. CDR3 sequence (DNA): TGTGCCAGCAGTTGGACCCTCGTGGAGCAGTTCTTC. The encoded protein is CASSWTLVEQFF.